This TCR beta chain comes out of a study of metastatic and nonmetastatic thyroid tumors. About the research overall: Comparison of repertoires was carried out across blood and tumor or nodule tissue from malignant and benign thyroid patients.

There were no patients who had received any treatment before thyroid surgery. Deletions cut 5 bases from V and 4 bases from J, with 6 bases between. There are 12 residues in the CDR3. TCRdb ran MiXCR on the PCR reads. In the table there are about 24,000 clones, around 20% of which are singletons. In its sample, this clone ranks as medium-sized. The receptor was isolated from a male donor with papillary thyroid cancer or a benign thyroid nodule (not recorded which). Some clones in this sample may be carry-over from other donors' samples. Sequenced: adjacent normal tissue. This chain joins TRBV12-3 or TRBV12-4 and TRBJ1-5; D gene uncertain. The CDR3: CASSQRNQPQHF. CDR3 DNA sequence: TGTGCCAGCAGTCAGAGAAATCAGCCCCAGCATTTT.